Presented here are 3 T cell receptor beta chains from one specimen sequenced in a study of blood T cell repertoires in COVID-19. Repertoires were generated with immunoSEQ multiplex PCR, while TCRdb's copy carries only in-frame clones and drops some. In the table there are more than 140,000 clones, 80% to 90% of which are singletons. The specimen sequenced was peripheral blood. Receptors were obtained from a woman aged 60-75 years with acute or convalescent COVID-19.

The genes are TRBV5-1 and TRBJ2-7; D unresolved. The CDR3 spans 14 residues. V was shortened by 0 bases and J by 3 bases, with 10 bases between the two germline ends. Germline loops: CDR1 SGHRS, CDR2 YFSETQ. CDR3 sequence: CASSLGAVGYEQYF. The CDR3 DNA sequence: TGCGCCAGCAGCTTGGGGGCAGTCGGCTACGAGCAGTACTTC.

The chain recombines TRBV21-1 with TRBJ2-1; the table's TRBD1 call for D was not verified on the DNA. TRBV21-1 is termed a pseudogene. This CDR3 contains 13 residues. The CDR3 DNA reads TGTGCCAGCAGCAAATGTACAGGGCATGAGCAGTTCTTC. Protein sequence: CASSKCTGHEQFF.

This clone was detected once. CDR3 in DNA: TGTGCCAGCACCCGAGAGGCGGCGAACACTGAAGCTTTCTTT. Its protein is CASTREAANTEAFF. The chain uses TRBV3-1 (or the pseudogene TRBV3-2) and TRBJ1-1, with unresolved D. The CDR3 runs to 14 residues. V lost 7 bases and J 1 base, leaving 13 bases between the germline ends. CDR1 and CDR2 from the germline V gene are LGHDT and YNNKEL (reference sequence).